This TCR beta chain originates from a study of blood T cell repertoires in COVID-19. Study at large: T cells, B-cell-depleted T cells, or PBMCs provided the cDNA or gDNA that served as material.

This clone was recorded a few times. The CDR3 consists of 14 residues. Germline CDR1 SNHLY, CDR2 FYNNEI. V lost 6 bases and J lost 6, with 15 bases in between. Authors' processing steps: It was from reference gene primer amplification that nucleated cell counts were estimated. Repertoires were generated with immunoSEQ multiplex PCR, while TCRdb's copy carries only in-frame clones and drops some. The DNA was the basis for D and trimming; V, J and clone size are from that table. Among 95,000 to 120,000 clones, 85% were seen once, and the ten largest hold 10% to 15%. This sequence was found in a human donor in a cohort sampled during active COVID-19. The V and J genes are TRBV2 and TRBJ1-5; D possibly corresponds to TRBD1 (5 bases). What was sequenced was peripheral blood. The chain's CDR3 is CASRLTASGQPQHF. CDR3 sequence (DNA): TGTGCCAGCAGGTTGACAGCCTCCGGTCAGCCCCAGCATTTT.